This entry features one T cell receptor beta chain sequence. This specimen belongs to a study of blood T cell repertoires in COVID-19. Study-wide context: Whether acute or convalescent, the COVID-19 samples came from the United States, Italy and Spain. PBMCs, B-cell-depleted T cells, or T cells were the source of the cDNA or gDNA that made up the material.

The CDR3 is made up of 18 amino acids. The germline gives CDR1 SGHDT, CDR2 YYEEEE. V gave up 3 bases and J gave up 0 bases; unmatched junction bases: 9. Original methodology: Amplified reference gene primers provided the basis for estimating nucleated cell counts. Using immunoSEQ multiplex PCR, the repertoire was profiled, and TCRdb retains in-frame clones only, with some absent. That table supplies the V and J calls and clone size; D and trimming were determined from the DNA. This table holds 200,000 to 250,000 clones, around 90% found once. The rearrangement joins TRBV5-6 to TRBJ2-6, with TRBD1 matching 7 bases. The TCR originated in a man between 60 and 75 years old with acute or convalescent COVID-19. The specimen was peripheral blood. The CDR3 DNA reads TGTGCCAGCAGCTGGAGGACAGGATCGAGCTCTGGGGCCAACGTCCTGACTTTC. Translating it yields CASSWRTGSSSGANVLTF.